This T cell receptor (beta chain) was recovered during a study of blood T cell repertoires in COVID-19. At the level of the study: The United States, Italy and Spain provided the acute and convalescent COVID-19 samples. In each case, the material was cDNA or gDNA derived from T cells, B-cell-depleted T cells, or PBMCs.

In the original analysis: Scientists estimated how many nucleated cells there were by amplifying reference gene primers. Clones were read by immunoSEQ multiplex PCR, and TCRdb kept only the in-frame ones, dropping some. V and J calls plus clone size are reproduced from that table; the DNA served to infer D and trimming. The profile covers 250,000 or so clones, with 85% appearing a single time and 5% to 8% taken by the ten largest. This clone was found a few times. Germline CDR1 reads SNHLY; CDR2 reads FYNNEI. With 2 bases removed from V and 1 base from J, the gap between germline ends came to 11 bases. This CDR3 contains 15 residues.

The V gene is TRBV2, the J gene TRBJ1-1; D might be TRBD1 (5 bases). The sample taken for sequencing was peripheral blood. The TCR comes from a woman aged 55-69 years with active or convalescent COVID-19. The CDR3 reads CASSELGAENTEAFF. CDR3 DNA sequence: TGTGCCAGCAGTGAATTAGGGGCGGAGAACACTGAAGCTTTCTTT.